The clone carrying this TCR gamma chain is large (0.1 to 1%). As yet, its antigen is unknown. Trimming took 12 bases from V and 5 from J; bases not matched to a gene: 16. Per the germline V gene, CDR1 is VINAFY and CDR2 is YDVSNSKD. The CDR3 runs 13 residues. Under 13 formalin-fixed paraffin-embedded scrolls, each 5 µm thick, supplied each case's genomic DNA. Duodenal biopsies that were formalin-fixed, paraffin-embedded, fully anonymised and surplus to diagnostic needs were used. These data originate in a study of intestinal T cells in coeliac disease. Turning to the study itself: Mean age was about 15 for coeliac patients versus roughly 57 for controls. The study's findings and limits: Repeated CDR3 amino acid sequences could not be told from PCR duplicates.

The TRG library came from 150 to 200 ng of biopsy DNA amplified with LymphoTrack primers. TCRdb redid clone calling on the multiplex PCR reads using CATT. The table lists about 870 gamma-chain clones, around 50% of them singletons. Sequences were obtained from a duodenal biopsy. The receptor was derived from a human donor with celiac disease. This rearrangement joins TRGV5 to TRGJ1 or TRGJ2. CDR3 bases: TGTGCCCACCTGGGACAGGTGGATTATAAGAAACTCTTT. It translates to CAHLGQVDYKKLF.